The 22 T cell receptor beta chains below come from one sample, sequenced in a study of blood T cells in healthy people across ages. A J-beta primer mix and a sample-barcoded 5' primer were used in a second PCR of about 7 to 12 cycles. TCRdb ran MiXCR on the 5' RACE reads and lists one entry per CDR3 protein. In the table there are a few hundred thousand distinct CDR3 sequences, 45% to 60% of which are singletons. Material for sequencing was blood. Receptor source: a man aged 60 to 75 in good health.

V gene TRBV2 combines with J gene TRBJ1-1; TRBD1 aligns across 7 bases. Germline loops: CDR1 SNHLY, CDR2 FYNNEI. CDR3 length: 14 residues. The V segment lost 6 bases and the J segment 3 bases; nucleotides outside the gene matches: 7. CDR3 bases: TGTGCCAGCAGGTCGGCGACAGGGCACACTGAAGCTTTCTTT. Translated, it gives CASRSATGHTEAFF.

V usage is TRBV11-2 and J usage is TRBJ2-4; the match to TRBD2 covers 11 bases. Germline lookup yields CDR1 SGHAT and CDR2 FQNNGV. Losses at the gene ends were 4 bases for V and 13 bases for J; bases not matched to a gene: 9. This CDR3 contains 14 residues. CDR3 coding DNA: TGTGCCAGCAGCTATACTAGCGGGAGTGATGAGCAGTACTTC. It translates to CASSYTSGSDEQYF.

This clonotype was seen more than once but under ten times. This chain uses TRBV6-1 with TRBJ1-2, with D possibly TRBD1 on 5 matching bases. CDR1 and CDR2 (germline): MNHNS, SASEGT. V shed 8 bases and J shed 1 base, with 8 bases lying between them. The CDR3 extends over 12 amino acids. The CDR3 DNA follows: TGTGCCAGCGGACATGATAACTATGGCTACACCTTC. Translating it yields CASGHDNYGYTF.

The chain combines TRBV28 with TRBJ1-2, with D possibly being TRBD1 (5 bases). The germline V gene has CDR1 MDHEN and CDR2 SYDVKM. The CDR3 contains 14 residues. Trimming removed 5 bases at V and 0 bases at J, with 10 bases between. CDR3 loop: CASSVAGSNYGYTF. CDR3 coding DNA: TGTGCCAGCAGTGTGGCAGGGTCTAACTATGGCTACACCTTC.

This clonotype appeared many times. This chain uses TRBV9 with TRBJ2-6, with 10 positions matching TRBD1. Trimming removed 4 bases from V and 2 bases from J; junction bases left unmatched: 3. Per germline, CDR1 SGDLS and CDR2 YYNGEE. The CDR3 totals 16 residues. The CDR3: CASSPDRGAGANVLTF. For the CDR3, the DNA is TGTGCCAGCAGCCCGGACAGGGGGGCTGGGGCCAACGTCCTGACTTTC.

This clonotype was detected a few times. One junction end does not reproduce the germline sequence, and a read error may be involved. V and J are TRBV4-2 and TRBJ1-2; D is ambiguous. This CDR3 is 12 amino acids long. The germline V gene has CDR1 LGHNA and CDR2 YNFKEQ. The CDR3 loop reads CASSKDEAGYTF. Written as DNA, the CDR3 is TGTGCCAGCAGCAAAGATGAGGCTGGCTACACCTTC.

Comments on this clonotype: Given a much more abundant clone one base away, this may be a read error. V is TRBV20-1 and J is TRBJ2-7, with D perhaps matching TRBD1 (6 bases). CDR1 DFQATT and CDR2 SNEGSKA come from the germline V gene (reference sequence). The CDR3 loop spans 12 amino acids. V was shortened by 6 bases and J by 5 bases, with 14 bases between the two germline ends. In DNA, the CDR3 is TGCAGTGCGCCGACAGGACCCCACGAGCAGTACTTC. Translated: CSAPTGPHEQYF.

DNA for the CDR3: TGCAGCGGGCTAACTAGCGGGGCCGCAGGAGAGACCCAGTACTTC. Its translation: CSGLTSGAAGETQYF. This sequence joins TRBV29-1 and TRBJ2-5; 10 bases agree with TRBD2. V dropped 7 bases and J dropped 4; count of bases not matched to a gene: 12. The CDR3 spans 15 residues. Germline V gene sequence: CDR1 SQVTM, CDR2 ANQGSEA.

This clonotype was picked up one time. Given a much more abundant clone one base away, this may be a read error. The chain joins TRBV27 to TRBJ1-2; weak D call: TRBD1 (6 bases). Per germline, CDR1 MNHEY and CDR2 SMNVEV (reference sequence). The V and J ends lost 4 bases and 7 bases respectively, with 16 bases between them. CDR3 length equals 14 residues. The CDR3, as DNA: TGTGCCAGCAGTTCTTACAGGGATTACTGTGGCTACACCTTC. It translates to CASSSYRDYCGYTF.

The V gene is TRBV4-2, the J gene TRBJ1-1; 7 bases align to TRBD1. The V and J ends lost 5 bases and 3 bases, in that order; junction bases with no gene match: 6. The germline gives CDR1 LGHNA, CDR2 YNFKEQ. The CDR3 spans 14 residues. DNA for the CDR3: TGTGCCAGCAGCTCTCGAGGGGGCGACACTGAAGCTTTCTTT. Its translation is CASSSRGGDTEAFF.

This clonotype was observed a handful of times. The V gene is TRBV4-3, the J gene TRBJ1-6, with a tentative D call TRBD1 (5 bases). V was pared by 5 bases and J by 10 bases, with 15 bases between. CDR3 size: 14 residues. The germline V gene has CDR1 LGHNA and CDR2 YSLEER. The DNA of the CDR3 is TGCGCCAGCAGCGTCAACCAGGGAATCTCACCCCTCCACTTT. This encodes CASSVNQGISPLHF.

This chain uses TRBV21-1 with TRBJ2-3; the table's D call, TRBD2, was not checked against the DNA. TRBV21-1 is recorded as a pseudogene. The CDR3 has 20 amino acids. CDR3 in amino acids: CASSKGGDSGREGPPDTQYF. For the CDR3, the DNA is TGTGCCAGCAGCAAAGGAGGGGATAGCGGGAGAGAGGGGCCCCCAGATACGCAGTATTTT.

V gene TRBV11-3 combines with J gene TRBJ2-2, with D unclear. Germline assignment: CDR1 SGHNT and CDR2 YENEEA. Trimming cost V 2 bases and J 8 bases, with 6 bases left between them. The CDR3 consists of 12 residues. The CDR3 DNA follows: TGTGCCAGCAGCTTAAGGGTGGGGGAGCTGTTTTTT. Its translation is CASSLRVGELFF. Looking up the rest from reference TRBV11-3 and TRBJ2-2 gives the full variable domain: EAGVVQSPRYKIIEKKQPVAFWCNPISGHNTLYWYLQNLGQGPELLIRYENEEAVDDSQLPKDRFSAERLKGVDSTLKIQPAELGDSAVYLCASSLRVGELFFGEGSRLTVL.

This chain links TRBV20-1 with TRBJ2-7, with 8 bases lining up with TRBD2. V shed 1 base, J shed 2 bases, and the junction held 10 bases outside the gene matches. Germline CDR1 reads DFQATT; CDR2 reads SNEGSKA (reference sequence). This CDR3 contains 16 residues. The CDR3: CSARVLGGLGAYEQYF. CDR3 bases: TGCAGTGCTAGAGTCCTCGGGGGACTAGGGGCCTACGAGCAGTACTTC.

The gene calls are TRBV20-1 and TRBJ2-3; no definite D call. The CDR3 runs 13 residues. Trimming cost V 6 bases and J 2 bases, with 12 bases left between them. Germline lookup yields CDR1 DFQATT and CDR2 SNEGSKA (reference sequence). The CDR3 here is CSAVLRNTDTQYF. The DNA for the CDR3 is TGCAGTGCCGTGCTAAGGAACACAGATACGCAGTATTTT.

The V call is TRBV6-1, the J call TRBJ2-2; TRBD1 matches 9 bases. Germline V gives CDR1 MNHNS, CDR2 SASEGT. The V segment lost 7 bases and the J segment 0 bases; nucleotides outside the gene matches: 9. This CDR3 has 17 amino acids. CDR3 DNA sequence: TGTGCCAGCAATAAGCGGGGACAGGGTACGAACACCGGGGAGCTGTTTTTT. This translates into CASNKRGQGTNTGELFF.

V and J are TRBV9 and TRBJ2-2, with 7 bases fitting TRBD2. J lost 7 bases, V lost 3 bases, and 6 bases had no gene match. Germline assignment: CDR1 SGDLS and CDR2 YYNGEE. The CDR3 contains 14 residues. CDR3 coding DNA: TGTGCCAGCAGCGCCACTAGCGCGGACGGGGAGCTGTTTTTT. Translation gives CASSATSADGELFF.

This clonotype was observed a few times. The chain uses TRBV15 and TRBJ1-2; D unclear. V gave up 1 base and J gave up 3 bases, with 9 bases separating them. The germline CDR1 and CDR2 sequences are LNHNV and YYDKDF (reference sequence). This CDR3 contains 14 residues. The CDR3 is CATSRGSEHYGYTF. The DNA for the CDR3 is TGTGCCACCAGCAGAGGGTCGGAGCACTATGGCTACACCTTC.

This chain connects TRBV12-3 or TRBV12-4 to TRBJ1-2; tentatively, D is TRBD1 (5 bases). The V end was cut by 3 bases, the J end by 4 bases, with 15 bases between. This CDR3 comprises 15 residues. The CDR3 region has the DNA TGTGCCAGCAGTTTGTTCCGGGGGGAGGGCTATGGCTACACCTTC. Amino acid sequence: CASSLFRGEGYGYTF.

This clonotype has a handful of counts. The chain has TRBV7-2 and TRBJ2-4; 7 bases agree with TRBD2. Germline loops: CDR1 SGHTA, CDR2 FQGNSA. CDR3 length: 13 residues. Trimming cost V 5 bases and J 13 bases; bases outside gene matches: 11. The CDR3 is CASSRGLSREQYF. DNA of the CDR3: TGTGCCAGCAGCCGCGGACTATCGCGGGAGCAGTACTTC.

This chain links TRBV2 with TRBJ2-7; TRBD1 or TRBD2 may be the D gene (5 bases each). Germline V gene data show CDR1 as SNHLY and CDR2 as FYNNEI. This CDR3 spans 16 amino acids. V was pared by 8 bases and J by 5 bases, with 25 bases between. The CDR3 DNA reads as TGTGCCAGCTTGGTCCCTTTCGGGGCGCGCCGGGACGAGCAGTACTTC. As protein: CASLVPFGARRDEQYF.

This clonotype was observed a handful of times. This chain uses TRBV30 with TRBJ2-1, with D tentatively TRBD1 (5 bases). The ends were cut back, 2 bases at V and 5 bases at J, with 7 bases in the middle. The CDR3 contains 12 residues. Germline V gene sequence: CDR1 GTSNPN, CDR2 SVGIG (reference sequence). CDR3: CAWSRQHNEQFF. CDR3 coding DNA: TGTGCCTGGAGTAGACAGCACAATGAGCAGTTCTTC.